The T cell receptor beta chain under discussion was sequenced for a study of blood T cells in healthy people across ages. CDR1 and CDR2 from the germline V gene are SNHLY and FYNNEI. This CDR3 contains 13 residues. The V and J ends lost 6 bases and 8 bases respectively, with 16 bases between them. Next came a second PCR, run for about 7 to 12 cycles, which used a sample-barcoded 5' primer along with a J-beta primer mix. TCRdb reprocessed the 5' RACE reads with MiXCR, giving one entry per CDR3 protein. The repertoire holds around 990,000 distinct CDR3 sequences, with about 23% as singletons. These data were also filed under a second study, of T cells of mothers and their children.

This TCR was sampled from a girl aged 2 to 9 in good health. This sequence joins TRBV2 and TRBJ1-1; D perhaps matches TRBD1 (6 bases). Sequencing used blood. The CDR3, as DNA: TGTGCCAGCAGCAGGGGCTCGCTCTTCGAAGCTTTCTTT. Protein sequence: CASSRGSLFEAFF.